A selection of T cell receptor beta chains follows, all from one sample in a study of human T cells and chemical hapten exposure. TCRdb reprocessed the RACE reads with MiXCR, giving one entry per CDR3 protein. The sample consists of 38,000 or so distinct CDR3 sequences, 7.6% of them appearing once. Sequenced material: whole blood, taken in connection with sensitization to the hapten diphenylcyclopropenone (DPC). These receptors came from a woman aged 45 to 65 with alopecia areata. Some clones in this sample may be carry-over from other donors' samples. The CDR3 runs from the conserved cysteine through the conserved F or W. D genes are given only for firm matches. Expanded clones get a size class; other rows say once, few or many, or leave the size out.

>NA|NA|TRBV6-6|TRBJ1-5
CASSFGQPQHF
TGTGCCAGCAGTTTTGGTCAGCCCCAGCATTTT
>NA|many|TRBV11-2|TRBJ2-3
CASSLWGRPTDTQYF
TGTGCCAGCAGCTTATGGGGGCGACCCACAGATACGCAGTATTTT
>NA|NA|TRBV20-1|TRBJ2-5
CSASTTGETQYF
TGCAGTGCTTCGACTACGGGGGAGACCCAGTACTTC
>NA|many|TRBV3-1|TRBJ2-3
CASSHGGGTDTQYF
TGTGCCAGCAGCCACGGAGGGGGCACAGATACGCAGTATTTT
>NA|NA|TRBV5-6|TRBJ2-2
CASSFGSLDDTGELFF
TGTGCCAGCAGCTTCGGCAGCCTGGACGACACCGGGGAGCTGTTTTTT
>NA|NA|TRBV20-1|TRBJ2-1
CSASRSSYNEQFF
TGCAGTGCTTCCCGAAGCTCCTACAATGAGCAGTTCTTC
>NA|few|TRBV19|TRBJ2-1
CASSIAAGRNEQFF
TGTGCCAGTAGTATCGCGGCCGGTCGAAATGAGCAGTTCTTC
>NA|many|TRBV28|TRBJ1-2
CASLQGRDYGYTF
TGTGCCAGTCTCCAGGGCAGGGACTATGGCTACACCTTC
>NA|NA|TRBV18|TRBJ2-5
CASSPPVPATGTQYF
TGTGCCAGCTCACCACCGGTCCCCGCGACAGGGACCCAGTACTTC
>NA|few|TRBV7-8|TRBJ2-7
CASTPATSTEQYF
TGTGCCAGCACCCCTGCGACTAGTACAGAGCAGTACTTC
>NA|many|TRBV20-1|TRBJ1-6
CSAYSRGSSPLHF
TGCAGTGCCTATTCCAGGGGATCCTCACCCCTCCACTTT
>NA|few|TRBV7-9|TRBJ2-1
CASSLWTVSYNEQFF
TGTGCCAGCAGCTTATGGACAGTATCCTACAATGAGCAGTTCTTC
>NA|many|TRBV29-1|TRBJ2-6
CGGGPSSGANVLTF
TGCGGGGGTGGCCCAAGCTCTGGGGCCAACGTCCTGACTTTC
>NA|many|TRBV18|TRBJ1-6
CASSPVKNSPLHF
TGTGCCAGCTCACCAGTAAAGAATTCACCCCTCCACTTT
>NA|NA|TRBV19|TRBJ2-3
CASSVTKSDTQYF
TGTGCCAGTAGTGTGACTAAGTCAGATACGCAGTATTTT
>NA|NA|TRBV6-8|TRBJ2-3
CATRDPGCTDTQYF
TGTGCCACCCGGGACCCCGGATGTACAGATACGCAGTATTTT
>NA|many|TRBV11-3|TRBJ2-1
CASSLGWSSYNEQFF
TGTGCCAGCAGCTTAGGATGGAGCTCCTACAATGAGCAGTTCTTC
>TRBD2|NA|TRBV9|TRBJ2-7
CASSVAGGHYEQYF
TGTGCCAGCAGCGTAGCGGGAGGACACTACGAGCAGTACTTC
>TRBD1|many|TRBV3-1|TRBJ2-5
CASSPGTASEVTQYF
TGTGCCAGCAGCCCCGGGACAGCCTCGGAAGTGACCCAGTACTTC
>NA|NA|TRBV29-1|TRBJ2-7
CSVDDSGMSEQYF
TGCAGCGTTGATGATTCAGGGATGAGCGAGCAGTACTTC
>TRBD2|many|TRBV7-2|TRBJ2-2
CASSLGKLLAVTGELFF
TGTGCCAGCAGCTTAGGGAAATTACTAGCGGTGACCGGGGAGCTGTTTTTT
>NA|NA|TRBV18|TRBJ2-3
CASSPLPRGNTDTQYF
TGTGCCAGCTCACCACTCCCGAGGGGAAACACAGATACGCAGTATTTT
>TRBD2|many|TRBV29-1|TRBJ2-7
CSVELGGYEQYF
TGCAGCGTTGAGTTGGGAGGGTACGAGCAGTACTTC
>TRBD1|many|TRBV29-1|TRBJ2-5
CSVARDRRETQYF
TGCAGCGTCGCCCGGGACAGGAGAGAGACCCAGTACTTC